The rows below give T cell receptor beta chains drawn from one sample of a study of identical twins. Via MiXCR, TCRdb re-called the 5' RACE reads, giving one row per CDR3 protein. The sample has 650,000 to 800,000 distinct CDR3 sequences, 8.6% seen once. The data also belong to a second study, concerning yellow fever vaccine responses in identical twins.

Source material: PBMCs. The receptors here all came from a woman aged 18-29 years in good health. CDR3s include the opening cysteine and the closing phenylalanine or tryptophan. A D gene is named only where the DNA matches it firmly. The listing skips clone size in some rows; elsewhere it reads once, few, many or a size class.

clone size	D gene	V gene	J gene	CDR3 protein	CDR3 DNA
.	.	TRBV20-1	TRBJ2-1	CSARAGYEQFF	TGCAGTGCTAGGGCGGGATATGAGCAGTTCTTC
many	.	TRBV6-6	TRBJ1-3	CASSLEGGNTIYF	TGTGCCAGCAGTTTAGAAGGAGGAAACACCATATATTTT
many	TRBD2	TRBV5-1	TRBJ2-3	CASKNGGASTDTQYF	TGCGCCAGCAAAAACGGGGGGGCTAGCACAGATACGCAGTATTTT
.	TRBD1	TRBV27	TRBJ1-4	CASRSDREPEKLFF	TGTGCCAGCAGGAGTGACAGGGAACCTGAAAAACTGTTTTTT
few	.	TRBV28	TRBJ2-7	CASSFVPGHFPYEQYF	TGTGCCAGCAGTTTCGTCCCCGGACATTTCCCCTACGAGCAGTACTTC
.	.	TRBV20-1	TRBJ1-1	CSALGGFDTEAFF	TGCAGTGCCCTGGGGGGGTTTGACACTGAAGCTTTCTTT
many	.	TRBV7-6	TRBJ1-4	CASSLDLGGDEKLFF	TGTGCCAGCAGCTTAGACCTGGGGGGGGATGAAAAACTGTTTTTT
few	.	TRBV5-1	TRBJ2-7	CASSLGQLVYEQYF	TGCGCCAGCAGCTTGGGGCAGCTAGTCTACGAGCAGTACTTC
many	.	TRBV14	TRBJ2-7	CASSLLGLGEQYF	TGTGCCAGCAGCCTCCTCGGATTGGGCGAGCAGTACTTC
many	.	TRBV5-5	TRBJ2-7	CASSWLRDIKSAEQYF	TGTGCCAGCAGCTGGTTGCGAGATATTAAATCGGCCGAGCAGTACTTC
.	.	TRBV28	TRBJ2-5	CASSLPTGMGETQYF	TGTGCCAGCAGTTTACCCACAGGGATGGGAGAGACCCAGTACTTC
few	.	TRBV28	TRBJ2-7	CASTPWTAYEQYF	TGTGCCAGCACCCCCTGGACAGCCTACGAGCAGTACTTC
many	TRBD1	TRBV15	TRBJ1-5	CATADDGTGTGDLYSNQPQHF	TGTGCCACCGCGGATGATGGAACCGGGACAGGCGACCTATATAGCAATCAGCCCCAGCATTTT
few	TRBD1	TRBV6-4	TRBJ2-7	CASSERGQGPPYEQYF	TGTGCCAGCAGTGAAAGAGGACAGGGCCCTCCCTACGAGCAGTACTTC
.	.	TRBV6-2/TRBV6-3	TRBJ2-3	CASSYERGQADTQYF	TGTGCCAGCAGTTACGAGCGGGGACAAGCCGATACGCAGTATTTT
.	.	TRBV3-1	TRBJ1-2	CASSQEGGRGYTF	TGTGCCAGCAGCCAAGAAGGGGGGAGAGGCTACACCTTC
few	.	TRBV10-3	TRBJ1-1	CAISAGRGLVAEAFF	TGTGCCATCAGTGCGGGCCGGGGACTGGTCGCTGAAGCTTTCTTT
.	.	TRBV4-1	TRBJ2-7	CASSQDARSYEQYF	TGCGCCAGCAGCCAAGACGCAAGGTCCTACGAGCAGTACTTC
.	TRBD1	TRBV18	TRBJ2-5	CASSFDRGGETQYF	TGTGCCAGCTCATTCGACAGGGGTGGAGAGACCCAGTACTTC
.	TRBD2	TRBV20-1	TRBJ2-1	CSARSFTSGGAGEQFF	TGCAGTGCTAGATCCTTCACTAGCGGGGGGGCCGGTGAGCAGTTCTTC
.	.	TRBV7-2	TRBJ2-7	CASSFPGPLAYEQYF	TGTGCCAGCAGCTTCCCGGGACCATTGGCCTACGAGCAGTACTTC
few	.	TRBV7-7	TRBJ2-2	CASSLTNPPGSANTGELFF	TGTGCTAGCAGCTTAACAAACCCCCCCGGTAGCGCGAACACCGGGGAGCTGTTTTTT